Listed below are T cell receptor beta chains from one sample, sequenced in a study of cytomegalovirus exposure and HLA in healthy donors. Generated by immunoSEQ multiplex PCR, the TCRdb table keeps only in-frame clones and is missing some. The data show over 110,000 clones, approximately 80% seen once. The sample was PBMCs. All receptors come from a woman in her 40s in good health and CMV-seropositive. CDR3s include the opening cysteine and the closing phenylalanine or tryptophan. The D gene is left open where the match is weak. The size of a clone is reported for some rows only, either as once, few or many, or as a class for expanded clones.

d_gene,abundance,v_gene,j_gene,CDR3aa,CDR3nt
-,-,TRBV28,TRBJ2-6,CASTTPGSYTGANVLTF,TGTGCCAGCACCACGCCGGGGTCTTACACTGGGGCCAACGTCCTGACTTTC
-,-,TRBV6-5,TRBJ1-6,CASARGENSPLHF,TGTGCATCGGCCCGGGGGGAAAATTCACCCCTCCACTTT
TRBD2,-,TRBV28,TRBJ2-1,CASSYPPGAGGDEQFF,TGTGCCAGCAGTTACCCCCCAGGGGCGGGGGGGGATGAGCAGTTCTTC
-,-,TRBV7-9,TRBJ2-1,CASSLGTDSYNEQFF,TGTGCCAGCAGCTTGGGAACCGACAGCTACAATGAGCAGTTCTTC
-,-,TRBV15,TRBJ1-2,CATSAFGDYGYTF,TGTGCCACCAGCGCGTTCGGGGACTATGGCTACACCTTC
-,-,TRBV30,TRBJ1-1,CAWRARDTEAFF,TGTGCCTGGAGAGCCAGGGACACTGAAGCTTTCTTT
-,-,TRBV6-5,TRBJ2-7,CASSSQTYREPQYF,TGTGCCAGCAGTAGCCAAACTTACAGGGAACCGCAGTACTTC
TRBD2,-,TRBV7-9,TRBJ2-1,CASSLSLREVYNEQFF,TGTGCCAGCAGCTTATCTTTGCGGGAGGTCTACAATGAGCAGTTCTTC
TRBD2,-,TRBV10-3,TRBJ2-5,CAIGRGEGETQYF,TGTGCCATCGGGCGCGGGGAGGGAGAGACCCAGTACTTC
TRBD2,-,TRBV18,TRBJ2-1,CASSPGLAGINEQFF,TGTGCCAGCTCACCAGGACTAGCGGGAATCAATGAGCAGTTCTTC
TRBD1,few,TRBV18,TRBJ2-5,CASSPGTVQETQYF,TGTGCCAGCTCACCAGGGACAGTCCAAGAGACCCAGTACTTC
TRBD1,few,TRBV4-1,TRBJ1-1,CASSQDQVGTVTEAFF,TGCGCCAGCAGCCAAGATCAGGTGGGGACAGTCACTGAAGCTTTCTTT
TRBD1,-,TRBV7-9,TRBJ2-7,CASSNQQGADEQYF,TGTGCCAGCAGCAACCAACAGGGGGCAGACGAGCAGTACTTC
-,-,TRBV5-1,TRBJ2-3,CASSFGQSTDTQYF,TGCGCCAGCAGCTTTGGACAGAGCACAGATACGCAGTATTTT
TRBD1,-,TRBV28,TRBJ2-7,CASSRTGVSYEQYF,TGTGCCAGCAGTCGGACAGGGGTTTCCTACGAGCAGTACTTC
-,-,TRBV7-8,TRBJ1-5,CASSPGTQHNQPQHF,TGTGCCAGCAGCCCAGGGACACAACACAATCAGCCCCAGCATTTT
-,-,TRBV6-5,TRBJ1-3,CASSYSRGRGGNTIYF,TGTGCCAGCAGTTACTCGAGAGGTCGGGGGGGAAACACCATATATTTT
TRBD2,-,TRBV30,TRBJ2-5,CACSLAGGPTQYF,TGTGCCTGTTCGCTAGCGGGAGGTCCTACCCAGTACTTC
-,-,TRBV18,TRBJ2-3,CASSPDSGTSTDTQYF,TGTGCCAGCTCACCAGACTCCGGGACTAGCACAGATACGCAGTATTTT
TRBD1,once,TRBV6-1,TRBJ2-7,CASSEVDRREQYF,TGTGCCAGCAGTGAAGTGGACAGGCGGGAGCAGTACTTC
-,-,TRBV2,TRBJ2-1,CASSDRRGGWGNEQFF,TGTGCCAGCAGTGATAGGAGGGGCGGGTGGGGTAATGAGCAGTTCTTC
TRBD2,-,TRBV5-4,TRBJ2-3,CASSPPGTSGDTQYF,TGTGCCAGCAGCCCCCCCGGGACTAGCGGAGATACGCAGTATTTT
TRBD1,-,TRBV7-9,TRBJ1-4,CASSLQTGTHEKLFF,TGTGCCAGCAGCCTACAGACAGGGACGCATGAAAAACTGTTTTTT
-,-,TRBV4-2,TRBJ2-1,CASSLPRENEQFF,TGTGCCAGCAGCCTCCCCCGGGAGAATGAGCAGTTCTTC